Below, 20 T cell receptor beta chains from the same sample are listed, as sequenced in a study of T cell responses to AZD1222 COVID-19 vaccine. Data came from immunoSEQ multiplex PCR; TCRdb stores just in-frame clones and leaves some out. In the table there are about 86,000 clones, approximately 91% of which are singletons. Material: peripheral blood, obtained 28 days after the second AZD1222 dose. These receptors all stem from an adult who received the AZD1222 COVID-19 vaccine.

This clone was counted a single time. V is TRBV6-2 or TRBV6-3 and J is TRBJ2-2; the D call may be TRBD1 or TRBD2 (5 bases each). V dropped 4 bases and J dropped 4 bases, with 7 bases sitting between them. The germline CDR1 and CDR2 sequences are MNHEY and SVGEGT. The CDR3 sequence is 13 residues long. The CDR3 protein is CASSFGATGELFF. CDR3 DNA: TGTGCCAGCAGTTTCGGGGCCACCGGGGAGCTGTTTTTT.

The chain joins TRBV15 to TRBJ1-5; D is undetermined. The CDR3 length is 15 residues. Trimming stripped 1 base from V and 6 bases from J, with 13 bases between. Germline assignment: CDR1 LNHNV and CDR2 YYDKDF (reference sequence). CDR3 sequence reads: CATSRGQEGAQPQHF. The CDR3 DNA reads TGTGCCACCAGCAGAGGGCAGGAGGGCGCTCAGCCCCAGCATTTT.

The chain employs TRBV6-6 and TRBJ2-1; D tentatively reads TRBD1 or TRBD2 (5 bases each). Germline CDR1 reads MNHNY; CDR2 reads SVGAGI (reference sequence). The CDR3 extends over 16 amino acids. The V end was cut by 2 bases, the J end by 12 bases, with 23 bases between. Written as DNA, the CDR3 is TGTGCCAGCAGTTACCCCCCGGGACGTAAAATCCATGGGCAGTTCTTC. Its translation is CASSYPPGRKIHGQFF.

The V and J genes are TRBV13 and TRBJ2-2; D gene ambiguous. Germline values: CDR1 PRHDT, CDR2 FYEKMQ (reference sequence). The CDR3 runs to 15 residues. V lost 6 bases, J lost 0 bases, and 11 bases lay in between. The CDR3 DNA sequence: TGTGCCAGCAGAGTGGACGGCGCGAACACCGGGGAGCTGTTTTTT. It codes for CASRVDGANTGELFF.

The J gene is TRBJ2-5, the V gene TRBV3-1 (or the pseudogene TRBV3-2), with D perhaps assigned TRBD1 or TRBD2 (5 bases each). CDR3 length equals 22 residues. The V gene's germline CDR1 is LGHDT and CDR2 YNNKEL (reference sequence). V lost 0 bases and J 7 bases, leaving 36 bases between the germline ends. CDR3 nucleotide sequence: TGTGCCAGCAGCCAAGATCGGGGCACAGGCTCCCGCACGACTAACTATGGTCCGACCCAGTACTTC. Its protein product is CASSQDRGTGSRTTNYGPTQYF.

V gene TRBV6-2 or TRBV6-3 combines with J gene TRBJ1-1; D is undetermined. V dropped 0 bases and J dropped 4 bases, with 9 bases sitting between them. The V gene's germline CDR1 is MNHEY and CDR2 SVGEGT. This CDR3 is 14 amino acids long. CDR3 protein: CASSYSSLVTEAFF. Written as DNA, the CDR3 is TGTGCCAGCAGTTACTCCTCTCTCGTCACTGAAGCTTTCTTT.

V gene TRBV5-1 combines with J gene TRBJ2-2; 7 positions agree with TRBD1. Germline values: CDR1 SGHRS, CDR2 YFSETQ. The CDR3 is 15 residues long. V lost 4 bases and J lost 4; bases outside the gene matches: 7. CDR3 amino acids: CASSARQGSTGELFF. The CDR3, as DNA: TGCGCCAGCAGCGCAAGACAGGGTTCCACCGGGGAGCTGTTTTTT.

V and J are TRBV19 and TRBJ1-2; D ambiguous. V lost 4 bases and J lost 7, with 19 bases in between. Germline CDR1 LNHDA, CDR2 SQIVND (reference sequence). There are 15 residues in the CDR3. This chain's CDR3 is CASSTDINSRFGYTF. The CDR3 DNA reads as TGTGCCAGTAGTACGGATATTAACAGTCGGTTTGGCTACACCTTC.

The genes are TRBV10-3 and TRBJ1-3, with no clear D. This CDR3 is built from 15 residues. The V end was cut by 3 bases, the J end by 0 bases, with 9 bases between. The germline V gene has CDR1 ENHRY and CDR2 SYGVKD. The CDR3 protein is CAISERPSSGNTIYF. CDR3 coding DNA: TGTGCCATCAGTGAAAGACCGTCCTCTGGAAACACCATATATTTT.

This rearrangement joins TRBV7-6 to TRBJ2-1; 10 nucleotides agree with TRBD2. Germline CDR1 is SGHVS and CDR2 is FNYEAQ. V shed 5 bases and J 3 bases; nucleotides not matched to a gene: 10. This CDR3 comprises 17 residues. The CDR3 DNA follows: TGTGCCAGCAGCGTCCTCGATACTAGCGGGGTCTACAATGAGCAGTTCTTC. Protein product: CASSVLDTSGVYNEQFF.

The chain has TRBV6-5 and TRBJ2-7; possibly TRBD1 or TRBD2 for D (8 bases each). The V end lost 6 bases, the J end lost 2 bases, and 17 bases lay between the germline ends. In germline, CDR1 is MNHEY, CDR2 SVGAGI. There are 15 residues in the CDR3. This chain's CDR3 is CASSGTRGQAYEQYF. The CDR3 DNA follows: TGTGCCAGCAGCGGGACTAGGGGACAGGCCTACGAGCAGTACTTC.

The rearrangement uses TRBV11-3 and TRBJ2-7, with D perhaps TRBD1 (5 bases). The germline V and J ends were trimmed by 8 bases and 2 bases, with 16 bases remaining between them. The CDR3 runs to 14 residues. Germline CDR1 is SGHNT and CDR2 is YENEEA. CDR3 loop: CASSSWTSPYEQYF. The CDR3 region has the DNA TGTGCCAGCTCGTCTTGGACAAGTCCCTACGAGCAGTACTTC.

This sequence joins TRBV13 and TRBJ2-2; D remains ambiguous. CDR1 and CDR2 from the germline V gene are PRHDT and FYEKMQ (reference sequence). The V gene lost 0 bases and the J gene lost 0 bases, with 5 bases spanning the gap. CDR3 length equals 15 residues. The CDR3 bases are TGTGCCAGCAGCTTAGGGATGGCGAACACCGGGGAGCTGTTTTTT. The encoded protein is CASSLGMANTGELFF.

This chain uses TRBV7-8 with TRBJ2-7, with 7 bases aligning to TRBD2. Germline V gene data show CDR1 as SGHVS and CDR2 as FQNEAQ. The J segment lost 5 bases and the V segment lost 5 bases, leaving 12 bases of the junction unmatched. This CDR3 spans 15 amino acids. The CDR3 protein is CASSRNRDYLDEQYF. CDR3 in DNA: TGTGCCAGCAGCCGAAACCGGGACTACTTGGACGAGCAGTACTTC.

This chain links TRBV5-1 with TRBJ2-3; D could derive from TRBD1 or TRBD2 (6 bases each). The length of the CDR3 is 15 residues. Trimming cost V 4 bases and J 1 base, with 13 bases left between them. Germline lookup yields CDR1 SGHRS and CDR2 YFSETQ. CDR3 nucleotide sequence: TGCGCCAGCAGCGTCCCAGGGGAGGGCACAGATACGCAGTATTTT. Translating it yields CASSVPGEGTDTQYF.

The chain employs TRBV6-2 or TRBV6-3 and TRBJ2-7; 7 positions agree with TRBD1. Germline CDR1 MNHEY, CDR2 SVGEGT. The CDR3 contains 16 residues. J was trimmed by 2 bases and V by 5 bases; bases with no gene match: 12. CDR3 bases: TGTGCCAGCAGTCTAAGAGGGGGCCGGACCGCCTACGAGCAGTACTTC. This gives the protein CASSLRGGRTAYEQYF.

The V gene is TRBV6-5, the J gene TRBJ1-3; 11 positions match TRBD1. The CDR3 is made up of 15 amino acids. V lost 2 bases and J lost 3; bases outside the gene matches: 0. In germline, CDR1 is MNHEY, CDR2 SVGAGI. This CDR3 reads CASSYGTGGGNTIYF. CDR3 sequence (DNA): TGTGCCAGCAGTTACGGGACAGGGGGTGGAAACACCATATATTTT.

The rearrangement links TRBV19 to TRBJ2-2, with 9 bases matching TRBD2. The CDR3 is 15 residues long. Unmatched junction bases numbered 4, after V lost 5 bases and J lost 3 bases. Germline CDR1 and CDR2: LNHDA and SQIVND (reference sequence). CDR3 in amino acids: CASSSTSGHTGELFF. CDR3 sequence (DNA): TGTGCCAGTAGTTCGACTAGCGGACACACCGGGGAGCTGTTTTTT.

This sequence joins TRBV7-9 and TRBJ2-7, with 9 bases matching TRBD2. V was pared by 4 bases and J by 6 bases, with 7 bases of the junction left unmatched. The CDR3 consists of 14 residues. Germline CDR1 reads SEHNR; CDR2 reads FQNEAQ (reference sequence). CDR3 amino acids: CASSYRGGVSEQYF. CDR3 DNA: TGTGCCAGCAGCTACCGCGGGGGGGTTTCCGAGCAGTACTTC.

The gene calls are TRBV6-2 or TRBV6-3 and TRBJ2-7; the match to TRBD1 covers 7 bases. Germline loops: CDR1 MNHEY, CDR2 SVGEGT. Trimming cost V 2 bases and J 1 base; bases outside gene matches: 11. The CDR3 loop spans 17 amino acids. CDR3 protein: CASSYRRDRTISYEQYF. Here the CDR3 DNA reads TGTGCCAGCAGTTACCGCCGGGACAGAACGATTTCCTACGAGCAGTACTTC.